Listed here are 30 T cell receptor beta chains from one sample, sequenced in a study of neurological immune-mediated disorders. Each CDR3 protein gets one entry after TCRdb re-called the 5' RACE reads with MiXCR. The sample holds over 65,000 distinct CDR3 sequences, approximately 2.4% seen once. The material sequenced was PBMCs. The receptors were gathered from a woman aged 25 to 39 with multiple sclerosis.

This clonotype was seen many times. V is TRBV4-3 and J is TRBJ2-5, with D uncertain. V lost 3 bases and J 4 bases, leaving 9 bases between the germline ends. The CDR3 has 13 amino acids. The germline CDR1 and CDR2 sequences are LGHNA and YSLEER. The CDR3 loop reads CASSQQTRETQYF. CDR3 bases: TGCGCCAGCAGCCAGCAAACCCGAGAGACCCAGTACTTC.

This clonotype was detected many times. This rearrangement joins TRBV20-1 to TRBJ2-7, with 9 bases aligning to TRBD1. J gave up 3 bases and V 3 bases, and 12 bases lay outside the gene matches. The CDR3 loop spans 16 amino acids. The germline gives CDR1 DFQATT, CDR2 SNEGSKA (reference sequence). The CDR3 loop reads CSASLAFGTGIYEQYF. CDR3 DNA: TGCAGTGCTAGTTTGGCTTTTGGGACAGGGATCTACGAGCAGTACTTC.

There are many counts of this clonotype. The rearrangement uses TRBV12-3 or TRBV12-4 and TRBJ2-7; no clear D gene. Trimming took off 4 bases at V and 2 bases at J, with 6 bases between the two ends. This CDR3 is built from 12 residues. In nucleotides, the CDR3 is TGTGCCAGCAGTTCCGACCCCTACGAGCAGTACTTC. Protein sequence: CASSSDPYEQYF.

This clonotype has a count of ten or more. The chain's CDR3 is CASTPLLGETQYF. Here the CDR3 DNA reads TGTGCCAGCACCCCCCTTTTGGGAGAGACCCAGTACTTC. The genes are TRBV6-5 and TRBJ2-5; D is undetermined. The CDR3 loop spans 13 amino acids. The germline V gene encodes CDR1 MNHEY and CDR2 SVGAGI. Deletions cut 7 bases from V and 4 bases from J, with 13 bases between.

At least ten counts were recorded for this clonotype. The V gene is TRBV29-1, the J gene TRBJ1-5; D remains unclear. The CDR3 sequence is 12 residues long. Between the trimmed V and J ends, which lost 4 bases and 7 bases, there was a span of 11 bases. Germline V lookup: CDR1 SQVTM, CDR2 ANQGSEA. This CDR3 is CSVGEAEQPQHF. The CDR3, as DNA: TGCAGCGTTGGAGAAGCGGAACAGCCCCAGCATTTT. Combining the CDR3 with reference TRBV29-1 and TRBJ1-5 gives the whole variable domain SAVISQKPSRDICQRGTSLTIQCQVDSQVTMMFWYRQQPGQSLTLIATANQGSEATYESGFVIDKFPISRPNLTFSTLTVSNMSPEDSSIYLCSVGEAEQPQHFGDGTRLSIL.

This clonotype was counted ten times or more. The chain links TRBV12-3 or TRBV12-4 to TRBJ1-1; 7 bases agree with TRBD1. V was clipped by 6 bases and J by 1 base; unmatched bases: 5. The CDR3 is made up of 14 amino acids. CDR3 loop: CASSPRTGNTEAFF. In DNA, the CDR3 is TGTGCCAGCAGCCCACGGACAGGGAACACTGAAGCTTTCTTT.

This clonotype was counted many times. The chain employs TRBV12-3 or TRBV12-4 and TRBJ2-5; TRBD1 aligns across 8 bases. This CDR3 is built from 15 residues. V lost 2 bases and J lost 4; bases outside the gene matches: 6. DNA of the CDR3: TGTGCCAGCAGTTTACAGGGGGCAGGTAGAGAGACCCAGTACTTC. Its protein is CASSLQGAGRETQYF.

This clonotype was recorded many times. The chain uses TRBV6-5 and TRBJ2-1; 13 bases align to TRBD2. The V segment lost 2 bases and the J segment 7 bases; nucleotides outside the gene matches: 5. CDR3 length equals 16 residues. CDR1 is MNHEY, CDR2 SVGAGI, per germline. The CDR3 DNA follows: TGTGCCAGCAGTTACCACGGACTAGCGGGAGCGAATGAGCAGTTCTTC. This sequence encodes CASSYHGLAGANEQFF.

This clonotype was counted at least ten times. The chain is built from TRBV12-3 or TRBV12-4 and TRBJ2-3; either TRBD1 or TRBD2 may supply D (5 bases each). V was shortened by 2 bases and J by 2 bases, with 17 bases between the two germline ends. The CDR3 contains 17 residues. This CDR3 reads CASSLILGRPVTDTQYF. CDR3 coding DNA: TGTGCCAGCAGTTTAATCCTGGGACGACCGGTCACAGATACGCAGTATTTT.

The chain is built from TRBV10-3 and TRBJ2-7; weak D call: TRBD1 (6 bases). CDR3 length: 13 amino acids. Deletions cut 6 bases from V and 7 bases from J, with 16 bases between. Germline V gene data show CDR1 as ENHRY and CDR2 as SYGVKD. The DNA of the CDR3 is TGTGCCATCAGCGAAGGACAGCGCCTTGAGCAGTACTTC. Amino acid sequence: CAISEGQRLEQYF.

This clonotype has at least ten counts. This rearrangement joins TRBV7-2 to TRBJ2-1; 10 bases are shared with TRBD1. Germline CDR1 reads SGHTA; CDR2 reads FQGNSA. This CDR3 has 20 residues. Trimming cost V 6 bases and J 2 bases; bases outside gene matches: 19. CDR3 sequence: CASRAMPGQGTARAYNEQFF. The CDR3 region has the DNA TGTGCCAGCAGGGCTATGCCGGGACAGGGGACTGCCCGAGCCTACAATGAGCAGTTCTTC.

This clonotype was recorded many times. The chain has TRBV4-3 and TRBJ2-1; TRBD2 is a possible D gene (6 bases). The CDR3 spans 17 residues. From germline, CDR1 is LGHNA and CDR2 YSLEER. V lost 4 bases and J 0 bases, leaving 16 bases between the germline ends. CDR3 region: CASSLEMGLSSYNEQFF. The CDR3 DNA sequence: TGCGCCAGCAGCCTCGAGATGGGACTTAGCTCCTACAATGAGCAGTTCTTC.

To note about this clonotype: At one of its ends the junction is not consistent with the germline gene, which may arise from a read error. The chain carries TRBV28 and TRBJ1-1; D is possibly TRBD1 (6 bases). This CDR3 is 14 amino acids long. In germline, CDR1 is MDHEN, CDR2 SYDVKM. The CDR3 protein is CVSTQEGGRPEAFF. The CDR3 region has the DNA TGTGTCAGCACCCAGGAGGGGGGTCGGCCTGAAGCTTTCTTT.

The table lists this clonotype with a few counts. A much larger clone lies one base from this, so it may be a read error. The conserved phenylalanine or tryptophan normally closing the CDR3 is absent here, so this likely arose from a read error. The chain joins TRBV20-1 to TRBJ2-4, with D possibly matching TRBD2 (5 bases). The CDR3 is 14 amino acids. V was shortened by 6 bases and J by 4 bases, with 16 bases between the two germline ends. Germline V CDR1 and CDR2: DFQATT, SNEGSKA (reference sequence). The CDR3 coding sequence is TGCAGTGCCCCGGCATTCGGGGTAAAAAACATTCAGTACTGC. This translates into CSAPAFGVKNIQYC.

This clonotype was picked up many times. The rearrangement links TRBV29-1 to TRBJ2-3; maybe TRBD2 (6 bases). Germline CDR1 reads SQVTM; CDR2 reads ANQGSEA. This CDR3 comprises 13 residues. V dropped 1 base and J dropped 5 bases, with 10 bases sitting between them. The CDR3: CSVEGSRGDTQYF. CDR3 DNA sequence: TGCAGCGTTGAAGGGTCGCGGGGAGATACGCAGTATTTT.

At least ten counts were recorded for this clonotype. The chain links TRBV9 to TRBJ2-5, with D possibly TRBD1 on 6 matching bases. V shed 2 bases and J shed 5 bases, with 16 bases lying between them. Germline V gives CDR1 SGDLS, CDR2 YYNGEE. CDR3 length: 15 amino acids. The DNA for the CDR3 is TGTGCCAGCAGCGTTGGGGGCCCGTCCGGGGAGACCCAGTACTTC. This sequence encodes CASSVGGPSGETQYF.

In this sample, this clonotype turned up many times. This sequence joins TRBV7-2 and TRBJ2-3; D gene unclear. Germline values: CDR1 SGHTA, CDR2 FQGNSA. V lost 5 bases, J lost 6 bases, and 9 bases lay in between. The CDR3 is 12 amino acids. The CDR3 region has the DNA TGTGCCAGCAGCCGAAGGGCCGATACGCAGTATTTT. Translating it yields CASSRRADTQYF.

This clonotype has a count of ten or more. This chain uses TRBV9 with TRBJ2-1; 15 positions match TRBD2. V shed 4 bases and J 9 bases; nucleotides not matched to a gene: 11. From germline, CDR1 is SGDLS and CDR2 YYNGEE. This CDR3 comprises 17 residues. The CDR3, as DNA: TGTGCCAGCAGCACCCGAGACCCGGGACTAGCGGGAGGTGAGCAGTTCTTC. Protein: CASSTRDPGLAGGEQFF.

There are many counts of this clonotype. V is TRBV7-2 and J is TRBJ2-2; D gene ambiguous. CDR1 and CDR2 (germline): SGHTA, FQGNSA. CDR3 length equals 12 residues. Trimming shortened V by 5 bases and J by 5 bases, and 6 bases separated the two germline ends. The CDR3 protein is CASSTYTGELFF. The CDR3 DNA is TGTGCCAGCAGCACTTATACCGGGGAGCTGTTTTTT.

This clonotype was counted at least ten times. This sequence joins TRBV5-1 and TRBJ2-1; D may match TRBD1 or TRBD2 (5 bases each). CDR3 length equals 14 residues. V was pared by 4 bases and J by 2 bases, with 10 bases between. CDR1 SGHRS and CDR2 YFSETQ come from the germline V gene. The CDR3 spells CASSKGPTYNEQFF. The CDR3 DNA reads as TGCGCCAGCAGCAAGGGACCCACCTACAATGAGCAGTTCTTC. The full variable domain, with the rest looked up from reference TRBV5-1 and TRBJ2-1, is KAGVTQTPRYLIKTRGQQVTLSCSPISGHRSVSWYQQTPGQGLQFLFEYFSETQRNKGNFPGRFSGRQFSNSRSEMNVSTLELGDSALYLCASSKGPTYNEQFFGPGTRLTVL.

This clonotype was picked up many times. This sequence joins TRBV6-5 and TRBJ1-5, with D hard to call. This CDR3 spans 14 amino acids. The V gene lost 6 bases and the J gene lost 5 bases, with 14 bases spanning the gap. Per the germline V gene, CDR1 is MNHEY and CDR2 is SVGAGI. The CDR3 nucleotides are TGTGCCAGCAGGGAGGCGACTGGCTATCAGCCCCAGCATTTT. Its translation is CASREATGYQPQHF.

This clonotype was counted a few times. This sequence joins TRBV21-1 and TRBJ1-1. TRBV21-1 constitutes a pseudogene. The CDR3 sequence is 19 residues long. CDR3 region: CASSKKRGRRPDRDTEAFF. In DNA form, the CDR3 reads TGTGCCAGCAGCAAAAAACGCGGTAGGAGGCCCGACCGGGACACTGAAGCTTTCTTT.

This clonotype came up many times. CDR3 bases: TGTGCCAGTAAACAGCAGGGCGGTCAGCCCCAGCATTTT. The encoded protein is CASKQQGGQPQHF. The rearrangement links TRBV19 to TRBJ1-5; D might be TRBD1 (5 bases). The CDR3 length is 13 residues. In germline, CDR1 is LNHDA, CDR2 SQIVND (reference sequence). The ends were cut back, 7 bases at V and 6 bases at J, with 13 bases in the middle. Full variable domain (remainder filled in from reference TRBV19 and TRBJ1-5): DGGITQSPKYLFRKEGQNVTLSCEQNLNHDAMYWYRQDPGQGLRLIYYSQIVNDFQKGDIAEGYSVSREKKESFPLTVTSAQKNPTAFYLCASKQQGGQPQHFGDGTRLSIL.

Many counts were recorded for this clonotype. This chain uses TRBV5-1 with TRBJ2-1; D perhaps matches TRBD2 (6 bases). Germline V lookup: CDR1 SGHRS, CDR2 YFSETQ. V was shortened by 5 bases and J by 1 base, with 16 bases between the two germline ends. CDR3 length: 16 residues. Here the CDR3 DNA reads TGCGCCAGCAGAATAGCCTCTAGCGAGTCCTACAATGAGCAGTTCTTC. This gives the protein CASRIASSESYNEQFF.

This clonotype showed up many times. The J gene is TRBJ2-2, the V gene TRBV7-9, with 8 nucleotides matching TRBD2. This CDR3 comprises 15 residues. Germline CDR1 SEHNR, CDR2 FQNEAQ (reference sequence). V shed 5 bases and J 5 bases; nucleotides not matched to a gene: 7. The CDR3 sequence: CASSDSAGVTGELFF. The CDR3, as DNA: TGTGCCAGCAGCGACTCAGCGGGAGTAACCGGGGAGCTGTTTTTT. Together with reference TRBV7-9 and TRBJ2-2, the CDR3 gives the full variable domain: DTGVSQNPRHKITKRGQNVTFRCDPISEHNRLYWYRQTLGQGPEFLTYFQNEAQLEKSRLLSDRFSAERPKGSFSTLEIQRTEQGDSAMYLCASSDSAGVTGELFFGEGSRLTVL.

This clonotype was detected ten times or more. This chain links TRBV11-2 with TRBJ2-3; D remains ambiguous. V lost 4 bases to trimming and J lost 4 bases, with 9 bases between them. The germline V gene encodes CDR1 SGHAT and CDR2 FQNNGV. The CDR3 is 13 residues long. CDR3 region: CASSSGVSDTQYF. In DNA form, the CDR3 reads TGTGCCAGCAGCTCCGGAGTTTCAGATACGCAGTATTTT.

This clonotype showed up many times. The chain couples TRBV5-1 to TRBJ2-7; TRBD1 matches at 8 bases. Germline assignment: CDR1 SGHRS and CDR2 YFSETQ. The J segment lost 4 bases and the V segment lost 1 base, leaving 4 bases of the junction unmatched. CDR3 length: 14 residues. CDR3 loop: CASSLKTGAYEQYF. In DNA form, the CDR3 reads TGCGCCAGCAGCTTGAAGACAGGGGCTTACGAGCAGTACTTC.

This clonotype occurred many times. V usage is TRBV6-6 and J usage is TRBJ1-6, with 7 nucleotides matching TRBD1. The CDR3 spans 12 residues. Trimming took 10 bases from V and 6 from J; bases not matched to a gene: 3. The germline CDR1 and CDR2 sequences are MNHNY and SVGAGI (reference sequence). CDR3 sequence reads: CATGQPNSPLHF. CDR3 coding DNA: TGTGCCACGGGACAGCCTAATTCACCCCTCCACTTT.

In this sample, this clonotype turned up many times. The V gene is TRBV29-1, the J gene TRBJ2-5; 8 nucleotides match TRBD1. Looked up from germline, CDR1 is SQVTM and CDR2 is ANQGSEA. Trimming took 3 bases from V and 4 from J; bases not matched to a gene: 7. The CDR3 is 14 amino acids. This CDR3 is CSVEEARGRETQYF. The CDR3 DNA is TGCAGCGTTGAGGAGGCCAGGGGGCGAGAGACCCAGTACTTC.

This clonotype was recorded at least ten times. V is TRBV20-1 and J is TRBJ2-3; 11 bases align to TRBD2. CDR3 size: 15 residues. With V trimmed by 3 bases and J by 2 bases, 4 bases remained unmatched. CDR1 is DFQATT and CDR2 is SNEGSKA in the germline V gene (reference sequence). The CDR3 region is CSARLAGGSTDTQYF. The CDR3, as DNA: TGCAGTGCTAGGCTAGCGGGAGGATCCACAGATACGCAGTATTTT.